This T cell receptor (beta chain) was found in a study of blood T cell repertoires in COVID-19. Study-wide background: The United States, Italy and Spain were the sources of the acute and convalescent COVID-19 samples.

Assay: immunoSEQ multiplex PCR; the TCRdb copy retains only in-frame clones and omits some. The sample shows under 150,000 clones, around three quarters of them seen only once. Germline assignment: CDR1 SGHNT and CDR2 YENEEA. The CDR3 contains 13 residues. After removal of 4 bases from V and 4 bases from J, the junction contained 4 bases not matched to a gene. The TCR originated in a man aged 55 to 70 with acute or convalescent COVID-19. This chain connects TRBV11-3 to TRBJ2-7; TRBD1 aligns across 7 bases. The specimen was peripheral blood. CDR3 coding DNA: TGTGCCAGCAGCTCGGGACAGAATTACGAGCAGTACTTC. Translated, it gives CASSSGQNYEQYF.